These 28 T cell receptor beta chains originate from one sample sequenced in a study of T cells after yellow fever vaccination. TCRdb re-derived calls from the 5' RACE reads in MiXCR, one entry per CDR3 protein. The sample holds about 230,000 distinct CDR3 sequences, around 6.7% seen once. Sequencing used CD4+ T cells sorted from PBMCs, obtained on the day of the yellow fever booster vaccination. These receptors all come from a man aged 30 to 39 who received the YFV17D yellow fever vaccine.

The sample holds many counts of this clonotype. The J gene is TRBJ2-5, the V gene TRBV7-7; the match to TRBD2 covers 7 bases. CDR1 is SSHAT and CDR2 is FNYEAQ in the germline V gene (reference sequence). V shed 5 bases and J 4 bases; nucleotides not matched to a gene: 13. This CDR3 is built from 16 residues. The DNA for the CDR3 is TGTGCCAGCAGCCCACGGGCCCGGACTAGGGGAGAGACCCAGTACTTC. This translates into CASSPRARTRGETQYF.

This clonotype was found once. An end of the junction differs from the germline gene, which may be a read error. The chain has TRBV10-3 and TRBJ2-3; no firm D call. Germline assignment: CDR1 ENHRY and CDR2 SYGVKD. The CDR3 has 12 residues. The CDR3 DNA reads as TGTGCCATCAGTAAGGAGAGAGATATGCAGTATTTT. It yields the protein CAISKERDMQYF.

This clonotype was counted many times. The V gene is TRBV18, the J gene TRBJ2-1; 8 nucleotides match TRBD2. V lost 5 bases to trimming and J lost 7 bases; unmatched junction nucleotides: 7. Germline lookup yields CDR1 KGHSH and CDR2 LQKENI. This CDR3 spans 14 amino acids. CDR3 in DNA: TGTGCCAGCTCATTCTGGGGACTAGGGAATGAGCAGTTCTTC. Encoded protein: CASSFWGLGNEQFF. Variable domain in full (rest from reference TRBV18 and TRBJ2-1): NAGVMQNPRHLVRRRGQEARLRCSPMKGHSHVYWYRQLPEEGLKFMVYLQKENIIDESGMPKERFSAEFPKEGPSILRIQQVVRGDSAAYFCASSFWGLGNEQFFGPGTRLTVL.

This clonotype was seen at least ten times. The chain combines TRBV5-6 with TRBJ2-3; tentative D call: TRBD2 (5 bases). This CDR3 is 14 amino acids long. Germline V CDR1 and CDR2: SGHDT, YYEEEE. Trimming removed 1 base from V and 3 bases from J, with 9 bases in between. CDR3 nucleotides: TGTGCCAGCAGCTTGTGGCTAGCTACAGATACGCAGTATTTT. It is translated as CASSLWLATDTQYF.

This clonotype was counted ten times or more. This rearrangement joins TRBV2 to TRBJ1-2; D not certain. Per the germline V gene, CDR1 is SNHLY and CDR2 is FYNNEI. Trimming stripped 6 bases from V and 3 bases from J, with 8 bases between. CDR3 length: 12 amino acids. This chain's CDR3 is CASRAADYGYTF. CDR3 sequence (DNA): TGTGCCAGCAGAGCCGCGGACTATGGCTACACCTTC.

This rearrangement joins TRBV7-2 to TRBJ2-3, with D tentatively TRBD1 (6 bases). This CDR3 contains 16 residues. Germline lookup yields CDR1 SGHTA and CDR2 FQGNSA. Trimming cost V 1 base and J 8 bases, with 19 bases left between them. CDR3 loop: CASSLEGVSSLGTQYF. CDR3 sequence (DNA): TGTGCCAGCAGCTTAGAGGGGGTCTCGTCCCTAGGTACGCAGTATTTT.

A few counts support this clonotype. The chain carries TRBV28 and TRBJ1-5; a weak D match, TRBD1 (5 bases). Germline V gene sequence: CDR1 MDHEN, CDR2 SYDVKM. The germline V and J ends were trimmed by 1 base and 9 bases, with 16 bases remaining between them. The CDR3 runs to 15 residues. The chain's CDR3 is CASSLSGSGRRPQHF. DNA for the CDR3: TGTGCCAGCAGTTTATCAGGGAGCGGTAGAAGGCCCCAGCATTTT. The full variable domain, in which reference TRBV28 and TRBJ1-5 provide the parts outside the CDR3, is DVKVTQSSRYLVKRTGEKVFLECVQDMDHENMFWYRQDPGLGLRLIYFSYDVKMKEKGDIPEGYSVSREKKERFSLILESASTNQTSMYLCASSLSGSGRRPQHFGDGTRLSIL.

This clonotype was observed many times. V is TRBV12-3 or TRBV12-4 and J is TRBJ2-1; possible D gene TRBD1, 6 bases. CDR3 length: 11 residues. V was cut by 6 bases and J by 7 bases, with 7 bases left in between. The CDR3 bases are TGTGCCAGCAGCCAGGGGAATGAGCAGTTCTTC. It yields the protein CASSQGNEQFF.

This clonotype appeared a few times. The chain carries TRBV29-1 and TRBJ2-3; TRBD1 agrees at 10 bases. CDR1 is SQVTM, CDR2 ANQGSEA, per germline. The CDR3 loop spans 13 amino acids. Unmatched junction bases numbered 2, after V lost 7 bases and J lost 1 base. CDR3 protein: CSGDRGGTDTQYF. CDR3 coding DNA: TGCAGCGGGGACAGGGGTGGCACAGATACGCAGTATTTT.

V gene TRBV19 combines with J gene TRBJ2-7, with TRBD2 matching 8 bases. This CDR3 is 16 amino acids long. CDR1 is LNHDA, CDR2 SQIVND, per germline (reference sequence). V was clipped by 0 bases and J by 3 bases; unmatched bases: 7. The CDR3: CASSIDGPSGYYEQYF. The CDR3 region has the DNA TGTGCCAGTAGTATAGATGGCCCTAGCGGGTACTACGAGCAGTACTTC.

This clonotype was counted only a few times. V and J are TRBV20-1 and TRBJ1-1; D gene uncertain. CDR1 is DFQATT and CDR2 is SNEGSKA in the germline V gene (reference sequence). CDR3 length: 12 amino acids. V lost 1 base and J 7 bases, leaving 10 bases between the germline ends. CDR3 nucleotides: TGCAGTGCTAGAGGAGTTCTGGGTGAAGCTTTCTTT. It encodes CSARGVLGEAFF.

The chain has TRBV5-4 and TRBJ2-5; D not certain. The length of the CDR3 is 14 residues. Germline lookup yields CDR1 SGHNT and CDR2 YYREEE (reference sequence). Trimming stripped 3 bases from V and 1 base from J, with 10 bases between. In nucleotides, the CDR3 is TGTGCCAGCAGCTCATTGAACGTCCAAGAGACCCAGTACTTC. Protein: CASSSLNVQETQYF. Drawing the rest from reference TRBV5-4 and TRBJ2-5, the complete variable domain is ETGVTQSPTHLIKTRGQQVTLRCSSQSGHNTVSWYQQALGQGPQFIFQYYREEENGRGNFPPRFSGLQFPNYSSELNVNALELDDSALYLCASSSLNVQETQYFGPGTRLLVL.

The rearrangement uses TRBV28 and TRBJ2-7, with TRBD2 matching over 13 bases. The CDR3 has 14 amino acids. Germline V lookup: CDR1 MDHEN, CDR2 SYDVKM. Trimming at V came to 6 bases and at J to 3 bases, leaving 2 bases not matched to a gene. This chain's CDR3 is CASRGLAGDYEQYF. The DNA of the CDR3 is TGTGCCAGCAGAGGACTAGCGGGAGACTACGAGCAGTACTTC.

This clonotype was counted a few times. V gene TRBV12-3 or TRBV12-4 combines with J gene TRBJ2-2; unclear D gene. V lost 7 bases and J 5 bases, leaving 5 bases between the germline ends. The length of the CDR3 is 11 residues. The CDR3: CASTETGELFF. CDR3 bases: TGTGCCAGCACCGAAACCGGGGAGCTGTTTTTT.

This clonotype was observed many times. The chain joins TRBV20-1 to TRBJ2-5, with D perhaps matching TRBD1 (6 bases). V was trimmed by 0 bases and J by 8 bases, leaving 13 bases between them. The germline V gene has CDR1 DFQATT and CDR2 SNEGSKA (reference sequence). The CDR3 sequence is 13 residues long. Here the CDR3 DNA reads TGCAGTGCTAGAGAGGGGGCCGGGCAAACCCAGTACTTC. Encoded protein: CSAREGAGQTQYF.

This clonotype was seen repeatedly, ten times or more. The gene calls are TRBV28 and TRBJ2-1, with TRBD1 identical over 7 bases. Germline V lookup: CDR1 MDHEN, CDR2 SYDVKM. The CDR3 loop spans 14 amino acids. After removal of 8 bases from V and 6 bases from J, the junction contained 10 bases not matched to a gene. The CDR3 region is CASQTGWRSNEQFF. For the CDR3, the DNA is TGTGCCAGCCAGACAGGGTGGAGAAGCAATGAGCAGTTCTTC.

Worth noting for this clonotype: A junction boundary mismatches the germline segment, possibly from a read error. The gene calls are TRBV5-1 and TRBJ1-6; the match to TRBD1 covers 8 bases. The CDR3 length is 14 residues. CDR1 is SGHRS, CDR2 YFSETQ, per germline. CDR3 sequence: CASSLGDRNSPLHF. Here the CDR3 DNA reads TGCGCCAGCAGTTTGGGGGACAGGAATTCACCCCTCCACTTT.

This clonotype occurred many times. The rearrangement links TRBV7-9 to TRBJ1-6, with a tentative D call TRBD1 (5 bases). The CDR3 has 13 residues. Trimming stripped 3 bases from V and 10 bases from J, with 10 bases between. Germline CDR1 and CDR2: SEHNR and FQNEAQ (reference sequence). The CDR3 nucleotides are TGTGCCAGCAGCTTTCCCGGGGGATCACCCCTCCACTTT. Protein product: CASSFPGGSPLHF.

This clonotype was detected only a few times. V gene TRBV30 combines with J gene TRBJ2-7; 7 bases line up with TRBD2. V dropped 2 bases and J dropped 5; count of bases not matched to a gene: 9. There are 14 residues in the CDR3. Germline V gene lookup returns CDR1 GTSNPN and CDR2 SVGIG (reference sequence). CDR3 bases: TGTGCCTGGAGTTATGGCGGGAGTATTCACGAGCAGTACTTC. Translated: CAWSYGGSIHEQYF.

This clonotype appeared a few times. The chain carries TRBV7-8 and TRBJ2-2, with D maybe TRBD2 (5 bases). Trimming left V 1 base short and J 4 bases short, with 13 bases between. Germline CDR1 SGHVS, CDR2 FQNEAQ. CDR3 length: 16 amino acids. The CDR3 protein is CASSLVGVPLTGELFF. The CDR3 nucleotides read TGTGCCAGCAGCTTAGTCGGGGTTCCCCTCACCGGGGAGCTGTTTTTT.

In this sample, this clonotype turned up many times. The J gene is TRBJ2-1, the V gene TRBV7-9; TRBD2 aligns across 14 bases. CDR1 and CDR2 (germline): SEHNR, FQNEAQ (reference sequence). The trim removed 4 bases at V and 6 bases at J, leaving 5 bases unmatched. This CDR3 contains 16 residues. The CDR3 spells CASSSRTSGRINEQFF. The CDR3 DNA follows: TGTGCCAGCAGCTCCCGGACTAGCGGGAGGATCAATGAGCAGTTCTTC.

The V gene is TRBV12-3 or TRBV12-4, the J gene TRBJ1-3, with 10 bases aligning to TRBD1. J lost 1 base, V lost 11 bases, and 8 bases had no gene match. This CDR3 has 15 residues. The DNA for the CDR3 is TGTGCCGCAGGGACAGGGGCAATTTCTGGAAACACCATATATTTT. This sequence encodes CAAGTGAISGNTIYF.

Remarks on this clonotype: Its ends do not fully match the called genes, so a read error is possible. In DNA, the CDR3 is TGTGCCAGCAGCCCCACACCCCGACTACCGTCTGAGGCCAACGTCCTGACTTTC. This encodes CASSPTPRLPSEANVLTF. The chain has TRBV11-2 and TRBJ2-6; D might be TRBD2 (5 bases). CDR3 size: 18 residues. The germline gives CDR1 SGHAT, CDR2 FQNNGV.

This clonotype appeared a few times. The chain uses TRBV6-5 and TRBJ2-3; 8 bases agree with TRBD2. V shed 2 bases, J shed 6 bases, and the junction held 10 bases outside the gene matches. The CDR3 is made up of 16 amino acids. Germline lookup yields CDR1 MNHEY and CDR2 SVGAGI. CDR3 protein: CASSYVRPSGLDTQYF. CDR3 sequence (DNA): TGTGCCAGCAGTTACGTGCGGCCTAGCGGGTTGGATACGCAGTATTTT.

This clonotype was observed a handful of times. V usage is TRBV25-1 and J usage is TRBJ2-3; D gene unclear. There are 15 residues in the CDR3. Per germline, CDR1 MGHDK and CDR2 SYGVNS. V gave up 2 bases and J gave up 2 bases, with 11 bases separating them. Here the CDR3 reads CASSEGVLNTDTQYF. The CDR3 bases are TGTGCCAGCAGTGAAGGGGTGCTGAACACAGATACGCAGTATTTT.

This clonotype was picked up a small number of times. The J gene is TRBJ2-2, the V gene TRBV7-2, with 8 bases identical to TRBD1. V shed 2 bases and J 4 bases; nucleotides not matched to a gene: 3. This CDR3 is 15 amino acids long. From germline, CDR1 is SGHTA and CDR2 FQGNSA. The CDR3, as DNA: TGTGCCAGCAGCTTAACAGGGGGGAGCACCGGGGAGCTGTTTTTT. It yields the protein CASSLTGGSTGELFF.

This clonotype was detected ten times or more. The genes are TRBV14 and TRBJ2-1; D gene uncertain. V was pared by 3 bases and J by 5 bases, with 17 bases between. CDR1 is SGHDN and CDR2 is FVKESK in the germline V gene. This CDR3 has 16 amino acids. CDR3 nucleotides: TGTGCCAGCAGCCACGGGCCGGGCCGCGCCGACAATGAGCAGTTCTTC. Translated, it gives CASSHGPGRADNEQFF.

V usage is TRBV6-2 or TRBV6-3 and J usage is TRBJ2-1; the D gene is possibly TRBD1 (6 bases). The V end was cut by 4 bases, the J end by 9 bases, with 13 bases between. This CDR3 is 13 amino acids long. Per the germline V gene, CDR1 is MNHEY and CDR2 is SVGEGT. CDR3 coding DNA: TGTGCCAGCAGTTCGAGGGGGTGGGGTGAGCAGTTCTTC. This sequence encodes CASSSRGWGEQFF.